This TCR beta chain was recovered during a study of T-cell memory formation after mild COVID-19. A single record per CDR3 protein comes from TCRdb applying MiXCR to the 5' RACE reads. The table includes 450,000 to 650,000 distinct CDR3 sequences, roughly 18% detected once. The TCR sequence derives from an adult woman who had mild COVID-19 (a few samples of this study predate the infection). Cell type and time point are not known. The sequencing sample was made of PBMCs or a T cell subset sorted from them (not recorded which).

For the CDR3, the DNA is TGCAGTGCTAGATCGGAGGCCTCCTACGAGCAGTACTTC. Translating it yields CSARSEASYEQYF. This chain joins TRBV20-1 and TRBJ2-7; maybe TRBD2 (5 bases). Trimming pared 2 bases from V and 0 bases from J, leaving 8 bases between. Germline V gene lookup returns CDR1 DFQATT and CDR2 SNEGSKA (reference sequence). The CDR3 consists of 13 residues.